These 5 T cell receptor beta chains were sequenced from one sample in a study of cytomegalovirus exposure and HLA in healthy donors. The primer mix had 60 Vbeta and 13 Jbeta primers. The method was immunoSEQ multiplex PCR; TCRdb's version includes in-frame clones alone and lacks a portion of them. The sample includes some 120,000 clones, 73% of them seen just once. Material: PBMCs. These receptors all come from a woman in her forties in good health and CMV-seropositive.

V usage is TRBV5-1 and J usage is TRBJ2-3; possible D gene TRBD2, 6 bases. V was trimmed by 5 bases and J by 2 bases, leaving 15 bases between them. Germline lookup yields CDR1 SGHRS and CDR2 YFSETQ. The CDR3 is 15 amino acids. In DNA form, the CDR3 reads TGCGCCAGCAGGGTGGGACCGGGAGCCACAGATACGCAGTATTTT. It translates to CASRVGPGATDTQYF.

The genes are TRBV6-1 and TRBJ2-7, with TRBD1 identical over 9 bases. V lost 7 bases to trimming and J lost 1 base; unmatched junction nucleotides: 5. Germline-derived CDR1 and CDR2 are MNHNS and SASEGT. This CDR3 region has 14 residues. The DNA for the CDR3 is TGTGCCAGCAAAGGACAGGGGCTTTCCTACGAGCAGTACTTC. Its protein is CASKGQGLSYEQYF.

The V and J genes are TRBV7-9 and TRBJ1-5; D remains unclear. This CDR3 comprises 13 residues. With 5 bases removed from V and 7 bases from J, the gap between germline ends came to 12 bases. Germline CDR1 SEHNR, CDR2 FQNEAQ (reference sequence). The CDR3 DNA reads TGTGCCAGCAGCCTCGGGGTGGAACAGCCCCAGCATTTT. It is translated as CASSLGVEQPQHF.

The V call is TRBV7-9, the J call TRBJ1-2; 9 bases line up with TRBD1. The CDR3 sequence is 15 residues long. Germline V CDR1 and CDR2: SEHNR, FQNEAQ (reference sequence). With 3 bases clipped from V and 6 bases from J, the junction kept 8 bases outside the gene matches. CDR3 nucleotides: TGTGCCAGCAGCTTGGGCGGACAGGGGCGTGATGGCTACACCTTC. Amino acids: CASSLGGQGRDGYTF. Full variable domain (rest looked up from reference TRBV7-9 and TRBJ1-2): DTGVSQNPRHKITKRGQNVTFRCDPISEHNRLYWYRQTLGQGPEFLTYFQNEAQLEKSRLLSDRFSAERPKGSFSTLEIQRTEQGDSAMYLCASSLGGQGRDGYTFGSGTRLTVV.

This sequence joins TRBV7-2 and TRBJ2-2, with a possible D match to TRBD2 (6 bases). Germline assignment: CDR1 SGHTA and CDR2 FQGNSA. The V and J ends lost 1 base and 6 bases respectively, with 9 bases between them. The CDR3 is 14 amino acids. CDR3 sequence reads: CASSLVGGAGELFF. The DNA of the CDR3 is TGTGCCAGCAGCTTAGTCGGGGGTGCCGGGGAGCTGTTTTTT.